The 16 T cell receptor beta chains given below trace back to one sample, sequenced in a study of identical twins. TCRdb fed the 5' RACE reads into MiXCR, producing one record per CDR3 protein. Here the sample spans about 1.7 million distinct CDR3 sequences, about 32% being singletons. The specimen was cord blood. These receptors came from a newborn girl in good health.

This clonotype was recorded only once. The CDR3 region is CASSLAPGLAAYEQYF. The CDR3 DNA follows: TGTGCCAGCAGCTTAGCACCGGGACTAGCGGCCTACGAGCAGTACTTC. V and J are TRBV7-2 and TRBJ2-7; 11 bases map to TRBD2. The germline CDR1 and CDR2 sequences are SGHTA and FQGNSA. V was clipped by 0 bases and J by 2 bases; unmatched bases: 3. This CDR3 comprises 16 residues.

For the CDR3, the DNA is TGTGCCAGCCCCCGGGACAGGGACACTGAAGCTTTCTTT. It specifies CASPRDRDTEAFF. The chain employs TRBV6-1 and TRBJ1-1, with 9 bases that match TRBD1. The germline CDR1 and CDR2 sequences are MNHNS and SASEGT. The CDR3 covers 13 residues. V gave up 8 bases and J gave up 3 bases; unmatched junction bases: 4.

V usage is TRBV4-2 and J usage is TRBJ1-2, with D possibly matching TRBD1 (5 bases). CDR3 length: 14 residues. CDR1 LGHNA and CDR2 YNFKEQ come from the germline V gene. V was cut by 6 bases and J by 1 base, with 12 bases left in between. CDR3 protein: CASSAPTVNYGYTF. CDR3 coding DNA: TGTGCCAGCAGTGCTCCGACAGTTAACTATGGCTACACCTTC.

The CDR3 DNA sequence: TGTGCCAGCAGTTTTTTGACAAGTGGCTACACCTTC. It codes for CASSFLTSGYTF. V and J are TRBV6-5 and TRBJ1-2; D gene unclear. Germline V gene sequence: CDR1 MNHEY, CDR2 SVGAGI. CDR3 length: 12 amino acids. Trimming stripped 4 bases from V and 7 bases from J, with 10 bases between.

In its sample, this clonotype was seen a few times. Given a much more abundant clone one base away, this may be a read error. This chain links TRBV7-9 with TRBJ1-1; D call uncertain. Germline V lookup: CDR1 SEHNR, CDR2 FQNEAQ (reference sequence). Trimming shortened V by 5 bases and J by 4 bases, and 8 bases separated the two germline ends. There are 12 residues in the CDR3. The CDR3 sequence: CASSPQSTEAFF. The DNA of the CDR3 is TGTGCCAGCAGCCCACAGAGCACTGAAGCTTTCTTT.

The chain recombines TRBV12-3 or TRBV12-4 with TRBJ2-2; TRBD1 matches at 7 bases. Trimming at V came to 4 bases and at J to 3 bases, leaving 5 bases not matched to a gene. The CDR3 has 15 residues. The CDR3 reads CASSWEGGYTGELFF. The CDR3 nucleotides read TGTGCCAGCAGTTGGGAAGGGGGCTACACCGGGGAGCTGTTTTTT.

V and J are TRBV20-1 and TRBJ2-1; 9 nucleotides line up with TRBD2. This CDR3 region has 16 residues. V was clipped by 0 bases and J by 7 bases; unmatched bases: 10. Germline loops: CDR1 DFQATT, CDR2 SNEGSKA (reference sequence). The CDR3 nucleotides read TGCAGTGCTAGAGATTGGGAAGCGGGAGGTTGGAATGAGCAGTTCTTC. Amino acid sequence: CSARDWEAGGWNEQFF.

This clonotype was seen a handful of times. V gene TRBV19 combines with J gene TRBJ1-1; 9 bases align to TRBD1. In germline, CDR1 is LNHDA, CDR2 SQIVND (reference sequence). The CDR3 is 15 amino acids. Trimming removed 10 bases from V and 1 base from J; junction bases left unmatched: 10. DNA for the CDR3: TGTGCCACCCGGACAGGGGACCTTTCGAACACTGAAGCTTTCTTT. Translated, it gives CATRTGDLSNTEAFF.

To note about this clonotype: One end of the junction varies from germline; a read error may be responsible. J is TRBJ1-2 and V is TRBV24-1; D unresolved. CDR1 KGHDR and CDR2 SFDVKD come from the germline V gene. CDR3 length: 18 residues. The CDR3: CATSDFPFGRIHNYVYTF. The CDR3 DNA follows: TGTGCCACCAGTGATTTCCCGTTTGGACGGATTCATAACTATGTCTACACCTTC.

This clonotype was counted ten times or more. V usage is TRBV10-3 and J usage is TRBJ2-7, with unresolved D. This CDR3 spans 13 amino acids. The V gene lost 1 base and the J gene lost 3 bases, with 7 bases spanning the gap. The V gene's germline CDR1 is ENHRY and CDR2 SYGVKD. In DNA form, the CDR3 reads TGTGCCATCAGTGAGTTCTGGGACTACGAGCAGTACTTC. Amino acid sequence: CAISEFWDYEQYF.

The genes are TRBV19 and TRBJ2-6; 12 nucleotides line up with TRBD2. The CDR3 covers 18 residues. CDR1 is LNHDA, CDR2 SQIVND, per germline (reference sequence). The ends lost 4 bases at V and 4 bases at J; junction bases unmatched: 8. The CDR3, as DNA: TGTGCCAGTAGTACCGGACTAGCGGGATTATCAGGGGCCAACGTCCTGACTTTC. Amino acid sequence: CASSTGLAGLSGANVLTF. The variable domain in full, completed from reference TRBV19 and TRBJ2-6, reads DGGITQSPKYLFRKEGQNVTLSCEQNLNHDAMYWYRQDPGQGLRLIYYSQIVNDFQKGDIAEGYSVSREKKESFPLTVTSAQKNPTAFYLCASSTGLAGLSGANVLTFGAGSRLTVL.

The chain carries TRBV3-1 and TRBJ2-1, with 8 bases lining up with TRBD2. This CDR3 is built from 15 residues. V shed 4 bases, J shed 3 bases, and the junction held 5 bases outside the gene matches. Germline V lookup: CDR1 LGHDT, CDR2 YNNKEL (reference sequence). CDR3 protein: CASSPISGVYNEQFF. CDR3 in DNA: TGTGCCAGCAGCCCTATTAGCGGGGTCTACAATGAGCAGTTCTTC.

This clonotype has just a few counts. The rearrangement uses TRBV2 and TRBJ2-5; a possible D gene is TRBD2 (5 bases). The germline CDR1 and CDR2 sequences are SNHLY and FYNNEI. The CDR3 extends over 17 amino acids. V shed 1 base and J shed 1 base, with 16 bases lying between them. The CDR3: CASSEGWITSAQETQYF. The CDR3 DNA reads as TGTGCCAGCAGTGAAGGGTGGATCACTAGTGCCCAAGAGACCCAGTACTTC.

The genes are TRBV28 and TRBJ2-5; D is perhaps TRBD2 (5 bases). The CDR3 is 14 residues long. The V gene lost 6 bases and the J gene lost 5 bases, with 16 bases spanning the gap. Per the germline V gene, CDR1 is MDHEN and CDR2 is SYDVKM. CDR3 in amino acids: CASSRITTGETQYF. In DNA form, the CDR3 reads TGTGCCAGCAGCCGTATTACTACGGGGGAGACCCAGTACTTC.

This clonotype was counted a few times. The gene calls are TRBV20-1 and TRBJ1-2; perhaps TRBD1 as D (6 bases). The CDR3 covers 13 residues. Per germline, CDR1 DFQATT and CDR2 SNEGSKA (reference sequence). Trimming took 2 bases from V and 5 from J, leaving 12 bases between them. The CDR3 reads CSARSGEGYGYTF. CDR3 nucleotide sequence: TGCAGTGCTAGATCAGGGGAGGGGTATGGCTACACCTTC.

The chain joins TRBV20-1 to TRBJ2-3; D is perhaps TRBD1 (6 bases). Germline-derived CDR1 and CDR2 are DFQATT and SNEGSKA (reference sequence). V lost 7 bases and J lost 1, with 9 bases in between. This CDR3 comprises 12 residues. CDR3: CSGGRGTDTQYF. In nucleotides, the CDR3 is TGCAGTGGGGGGCGGGGCACAGATACGCAGTATTTT.